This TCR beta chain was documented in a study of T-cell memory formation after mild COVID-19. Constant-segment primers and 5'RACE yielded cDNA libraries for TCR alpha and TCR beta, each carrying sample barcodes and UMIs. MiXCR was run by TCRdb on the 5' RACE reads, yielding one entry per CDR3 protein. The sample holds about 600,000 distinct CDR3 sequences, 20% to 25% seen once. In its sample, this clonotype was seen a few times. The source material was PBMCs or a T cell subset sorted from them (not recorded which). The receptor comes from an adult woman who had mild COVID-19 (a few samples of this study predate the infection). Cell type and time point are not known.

The CDR3 here is CAWRSRLGGGAYEQYF. Here the CDR3 DNA reads TGTGCCTGGAGAAGCCGCCTTGGAGGGGGAGCCTACGAGCAGTACTTC. This chain connects TRBV30 to TRBJ2-7; D might be TRBD1 or TRBD2, each matching 6 bases. The CDR3 runs to 16 residues. V gave up 3 bases and J gave up 2 bases, with 20 bases separating them. Germline V gives CDR1 GTSNPN, CDR2 SVGIG (reference sequence).